The 9 T cell receptor beta chains listed next were all sequenced from one sample in a study of long-term antiretroviral therapy in people with HIV. Run at survey level, the immunoSEQ assay was version v3.0. The repertoire was sequenced with immunoSEQ multiplex PCR; TCRdb's copy has only in-frame clones and lacks some. The profile shows 15,000 to 20,000 clones, about 80% of them singletons. Sequenced here: unsorted PBMCs, sampled 2.2 years after starting antiretroviral therapy. These receptors were taken from a man aged 50 to 60 with HIV.

This sequence joins TRBV4-3 and TRBJ2-2; 13 bases line up with TRBD2. The CDR3 contains 19 residues. Germline V gene lookup returns CDR1 LGHNA and CDR2 YSLEER. With 0 bases clipped from V and 7 bases from J, the junction kept 11 bases outside the gene matches. The CDR3: CASSQDRGTSGKVGGELFF. DNA for the CDR3: TGCGCCAGCAGCCAAGATAGAGGGACTAGCGGGAAGGTGGGCGGGGAGCTGTTTTTT.

The chain carries TRBV11-2 and TRBJ2-5; 8 bases agree with TRBD1. Germline loops: CDR1 SGHAT, CDR2 FQNNGV. The length of the CDR3 is 15 residues. V gave up 1 base and J gave up 4 bases; unmatched junction bases: 5. The CDR3 DNA follows: TGTGCCAGCAGCTTAGTGGACAGGGCCGCAGAGACCCAGTACTTC. It yields the protein CASSLVDRAAETQYF.

The chain is built from TRBV19 and TRBJ2-7, with D unresolved. Germline V lookup: CDR1 LNHDA, CDR2 SQIVND (reference sequence). V was clipped by 5 bases and J by 2 bases, with 10 bases between them. The length of the CDR3 is 13 residues. The CDR3 is CASSWGITYEQYF. The CDR3 region has the DNA TGTGCCAGTAGTTGGGGAATTACCTACGAGCAGTACTTC.

V is TRBV6-6 and J is TRBJ2-7; 11 bases are a match to TRBD2. The CDR3 sequence is 15 residues long. Trimming removed 0 bases from V and 5 bases from J; junction bases left unmatched: 3. Germline V gene data show CDR1 as MNHNY and CDR2 as SVGAGI (reference sequence). CDR3 sequence: CASSYSTSGTNEQYF. The CDR3 region has the DNA TGTGCCAGCAGTTACTCGACTAGCGGGACGAACGAGCAGTACTTC.

The chain carries TRBV7-9 and TRBJ2-1; D is perhaps TRBD2 (5 bases). V was cut by 1 base and J by 6 bases, with 7 bases left in between. Per germline, CDR1 SEHNR and CDR2 FQNEAQ (reference sequence). The CDR3 has 13 amino acids. The CDR3 loop is CASSLVATNEQFF. CDR3 DNA: TGTGCCAGCAGCTTAGTAGCGACCAATGAGCAGTTCTTC.

The V and J genes are TRBV11-1 and TRBJ1-6, with 10 nucleotides matching TRBD1. J was trimmed by 9 bases and V by 4 bases; bases with no gene match: 3. This CDR3 has 14 residues. Germline V CDR1 and CDR2: SGHAT, FQDESV (reference sequence). The CDR3 region is CASSSRDRGSPLHF. CDR3 in DNA: TGTGCCAGCAGCTCCCGGGACAGGGGTTCACCCCTCCACTTT.

This clone was seen a handful of times. The chain has TRBV21-1 and TRBJ1-2. TRBV21-1 is marked as a pseudogene. The CDR3 covers 15 residues. In nucleotides, the CDR3 is TGTGCCAGCAGCGAAACCGGGGGGGGCTGCTATGGCTACACCTTC. This encodes CASSETGGGCYGYTF.

The chain couples TRBV19 to TRBJ2-3, with TRBD2 as a possible D gene (6 bases). CDR1 and CDR2 from the germline V gene are LNHDA and SQIVND (reference sequence). Trimming removed 6 bases from V and 5 bases from J, with 15 bases in between. The CDR3 totals 14 residues. The CDR3 region is CASSRDFRIDTQYF. CDR3 nucleotides: TGTGCCAGTAGCCGGGACTTCCGAATAGATACGCAGTATTTT.

The rearrangement links TRBV6-5 to TRBJ2-3, with TRBD1 matching over 8 bases. CDR1 is MNHEY and CDR2 is SVGAGI in the germline V gene. Unmatched junction bases numbered 3, after V lost 7 bases and J lost 0 bases. The CDR3 runs 14 residues. CDR3 sequence reads: CASKRTGSTDTQYF. DNA of the CDR3: TGTGCCAGCAAGAGGACAGGGAGCACAGATACGCAGTATTTT.